These 10 T cell receptor beta chains originate from one sample sequenced in a study of cytotoxic CD8 clonotypes in ibrutinib-treated CLL. Clones were read by immunoSEQ multiplex PCR, and TCRdb kept only the in-frame ones, dropping some. This sample has approximately 350,000 clones, with 67% found just once. The material sequenced was PBMCs, taken after 36 months of ibrutinib treatment. The receptors here all came from a human donor with chronic lymphocytic leukemia.

The genes are TRBV11-2 and TRBJ2-3; 11 bases agree with TRBD2. V shed 4 bases and J 5 bases; nucleotides not matched to a gene: 11. The CDR3 runs to 17 residues. From germline, CDR1 is SGHAT and CDR2 FQNNGV. The CDR3 spells CASSWTALAGGGDTQYF. CDR3 DNA: TGTGCCAGCAGCTGGACGGCTCTAGCGGGGGGCGGAGATACGCAGTATTTT.

V usage is TRBV6-1 and J usage is TRBJ1-2, with D perhaps matching TRBD1 (5 bases). The germline CDR1 and CDR2 sequences are MNHNS and SASEGT. V dropped 6 bases and J dropped 0 bases, with 14 bases sitting between them. The CDR3 length is 15 residues. The CDR3 sequence is CASSKIDSSNYGYTF. The CDR3 DNA follows: TGTGCCAGCAGCAAAATAGACAGCTCTAACTATGGCTACACCTTC.

In this sample, this clone turned up many times. The chain combines TRBV19 with TRBJ1-1; 7 bases are shared with TRBD1. This CDR3 contains 16 residues. Per the germline V gene, CDR1 is LNHDA and CDR2 is SQIVND (reference sequence). V was pared by 4 bases and J by 0 bases, with 8 bases of the junction left unmatched. This CDR3 reads CASSRTGGGMNTEAFF. The CDR3 nucleotides are TGTGCCAGTAGTAGGACAGGTGGTGGCATGAACACTGAAGCTTTCTTT.

This clone was seen a handful of times. The chain employs TRBV9 and TRBJ2-3; perhaps TRBD2 as D (5 bases). The germline V gene encodes CDR1 SGDLS and CDR2 YYNGEE. V shed 0 bases and J shed 5 bases, with 10 bases lying between them. There are 14 residues in the CDR3. The CDR3 DNA follows: TGTGCCAGCAGCGTAGCTGATCGGGGAGATACGCAGTATTTT. It specifies CASSVADRGDTQYF.

This clone was picked up one time. This sequence joins TRBV7-3 and TRBJ1-2, with D possibly matching TRBD1 (5 bases). V shed 7 bases and J shed 7 bases, with 10 bases lying between them. The length of the CDR3 is 11 residues. Germline values: CDR1 SGHTA, CDR2 FQGTGA. The CDR3 region is CASTQGGGYTF. As DNA, the CDR3 is TGTGCCAGCACCCAGGGCGGTGGCTACACCTTC.

The chain couples TRBV19 to TRBJ1-2, with 7 bases that match TRBD1. In germline, CDR1 is LNHDA, CDR2 SQIVND (reference sequence). The CDR3 length is 11 residues. V shed 9 bases, J shed 4 bases, and the junction held 2 bases outside the gene matches. CDR3 DNA sequence: TGTGCCAGCAGGGGGATCTATGGCTACACCTTC. Translated, it gives CASRGIYGYTF.

The CDR3 nucleotides are TGTGCCAGCAGCGTAGCACCCCGGGGGGCCTTCACCGGGGAGCTGTTTTTT. Its protein is CASSVAPRGAFTGELFF. This sequence joins TRBV9 and TRBJ2-2; TRBD2 is a possible D gene (7 bases). The CDR3 loop spans 17 amino acids. Per the germline V gene, CDR1 is SGDLS and CDR2 is YYNGEE. V lost 0 bases to trimming and J lost 4 bases, with 16 bases between them.

There are a few counts of this clone. This sequence joins TRBV27 and TRBJ2-7, with 8 bases matching TRBD2. V dropped 5 bases and J dropped 4; count of bases not matched to a gene: 13. CDR3 size: 16 residues. In germline, CDR1 is MNHEY, CDR2 SMNVEV (reference sequence). For the CDR3, the DNA is TGTGCCAGCAGTATACCTCGGCGGGGGGATCAATACGAGCAGTACTTC. Protein sequence: CASSIPRRGDQYEQYF.

J is TRBJ1-4 and V is TRBV11-2; possibly TRBD1 for D (6 bases). This CDR3 contains 15 residues. V lost 3 bases to trimming and J lost 8 bases, with 16 bases between them. Germline CDR1 is SGHAT and CDR2 is FQNNGV. The CDR3 DNA follows: TGTGCCAGCAGCTTGTCGGGGCAGGGGAAAGAAAAACTGTTTTTT. Translated: CASSLSGQGKEKLFF.

This clone came up a few times. The genes are TRBV6-6 and TRBJ2-4; perhaps TRBD1 as D (5 bases). Germline V gene sequence: CDR1 MNHNY, CDR2 SVGAGI (reference sequence). Trimming removed 5 bases from V and 5 bases from J, with 19 bases in between. This CDR3 contains 16 residues. The CDR3 DNA reads as TGTGCCAGCAGTCGACAACCAGGGCTAGTGGAAAACATTCAGTACTTC. Protein: CASSRQPGLVENIQYF.